Reported below is one T cell receptor (beta chain). These data originate in a study of blood T cells in healthy people across ages. A second about 7 to 12 cycle PCR used barcoded and J-beta primers. Each CDR3 protein gets one entry after TCRdb re-called the 5' RACE reads with MiXCR. The sample has approximately 900,000 distinct CDR3 sequences; around 48% are singletons. Trimming pared 1 base from V and 7 bases from J, leaving 12 bases between. This CDR3 spans 14 amino acids. Germline loops: CDR1 MDHEN, CDR2 SYDVKM. Sequencing was done on a sample of blood. This sequence joins TRBV28 and TRBJ2-3, with D perhaps matching TRBD1 or TRBD2 (6 bases each). The receptor comes from a man in his thirties or forties in good health. CDR3 nucleotide sequence: TGTGCCAGCAGTTTATCCCTAGGGGGGAATACGCAGTATTTT. The encoded protein is CASSLSLGGNTQYF.